This T cell receptor beta chain came from a study of Tregs in tolerant kidney transplant recipients. This CDR3 comprises 16 residues. Trimming took 2 bases from V and 4 from J, leaving 15 bases between them. From germline, CDR1 is KGHSH and CDR2 LQKENI. CD4+CD25+CD127- Tregs, CD4+CD25- non-Tregs, CD4 and CD8 cells were sorted. Sequencing used immunoSEQ multiplex PCR; TCRdb keeps in-frame clones, though not all of them. The repertoire holds tens of thousands of clones, with approximately 89% as singletons. The source of this sequence is a human donor who received a combined kidney and bone marrow transplant. The sequenced sample was Tregs from blood, obtained before the transplant. The chain combines TRBV18 with TRBJ2-1; D unresolved. CDR3 nucleotide sequence: TGTGCCAGCTCACCAAGAGTGGTACTACCTTACAATGAGCAGTTCTTC. It is translated as CASSPRVVLPYNEQFF. Filled out from reference TRBV18 and TRBJ2-1, the complete variable domain reads NAGVMQNPRHLVRRRGQEARLRCSPMKGHSHVYWYRQLPEEGLKFMVYLQKENIIDESGMPKERFSAEFPKEGPSILRIQQVVRGDSAAYFCASSPRVVLPYNEQFFGPGTRLTVL.